A single sample is the source of the 28 T cell receptor beta chains below, sequenced in a study of blood T cell repertoires in COVID-19. Here immunoSEQ multiplex PCR was the method, and the copy in TCRdb shows in-frame clones only, minus some. Among 110,000 to 150,000 clones listed, under 90% were seen once. The sample taken for sequencing was peripheral blood. The receptors come from a human donor in a cohort sampled during active COVID-19.

The chain is built from TRBV5-1 and TRBJ1-2; TRBD1 agrees at 7 bases. The CDR3 runs to 14 residues. Germline loops: CDR1 SGHRS, CDR2 YFSETQ. V shed 2 bases, J shed 13 bases, and the junction held 14 bases outside the gene matches. The CDR3 loop is CASSLAPGQSISTF. DNA for the CDR3: TGCGCCAGCAGCTTAGCGCCGGGACAGTCAATATCCACCTTC.

The chain uses TRBV7-2 and TRBJ2-5, with 8 nucleotides matching TRBD2. The trim removed 5 bases at V and 5 bases at J, leaving 10 bases unmatched. The germline CDR1 and CDR2 sequences are SGHTA and FQGNSA. The CDR3 loop spans 15 amino acids. CDR3 DNA: TGTGCCAGCAGCACCAACCCACTAGCGGCGGAGACCCAGTACTTC. Its protein product is CASSTNPLAAETQYF.

In the case of this clone: The junction departs from the called germline gene at one end, perhaps through a read error. The chain links TRBV20-1 to TRBJ1-2, with TRBD1 as a possible D gene (5 bases). This CDR3 has 11 amino acids. Germline values: CDR1 DFQATT, CDR2 SNEGSKA (reference sequence). The CDR3 DNA reads as TGCAGTGTTAGACAGATTGGCGGCTACACCTTC. This codes for CSVRQIGGYTF.

The chain carries TRBV19 and TRBJ1-2; D is ambiguous. Trimming shortened V by 6 bases and J by 5 bases, and 16 bases separated the two germline ends. Per germline, CDR1 LNHDA and CDR2 SQIVND (reference sequence). The CDR3 is 14 amino acids. CDR3 protein: CASSSRVAEYGYTF. The DNA for the CDR3 is TGTGCCAGTAGCAGCCGGGTGGCAGAGTATGGCTACACCTTC.

This CDR3 reads CASSPGTSTGNEQFF. CDR3 coding DNA: TGCGCCAGCAGCCCTGGGACATCAACCGGCAATGAGCAGTTCTTC. The genes are TRBV5-1 and TRBJ2-1; possible D gene TRBD1, 6 bases. V was cut by 4 bases and J by 6 bases, with 17 bases left in between. Germline-derived CDR1 and CDR2 are SGHRS and YFSETQ. The CDR3 length is 15 residues.

V gene TRBV11-1 combines with J gene TRBJ2-1, with D perhaps TRBD2 (6 bases). The CDR3 extends over 15 amino acids. Germline V gene data show CDR1 as SGHAT and CDR2 as FQDESV (reference sequence). Trimming took off 2 bases at V and 9 bases at J, with 17 bases between the two ends. CDR3 sequence: CASSLRRGIGGEQFF. The CDR3 nucleotides are TGTGCCAGCAGCTTACGCCGGGGGATCGGGGGTGAGCAGTTCTTC.

This chain joins TRBV7-9 and TRBJ1-2; TRBD1 might be the D (6 bases). V was pared by 1 base and J by 6 bases, with 12 bases between. The CDR3 covers 14 residues. Germline CDR1 reads SEHNR; CDR2 reads FQNEAQ (reference sequence). The CDR3 coding sequence is TGTGCCAGCAGCTTAGGCGGCCAGGGGCATGGCTACACCTTC. It codes for CASSLGGQGHGYTF.

The V and J genes are TRBV6-5 and TRBJ2-2; 8 bases fit TRBD1. The J segment lost 7 bases and the V segment lost 7 bases, leaving 8 bases of the junction unmatched. CDR1 MNHEY and CDR2 SVGAGI come from the germline V gene. The CDR3 is made up of 14 amino acids. The CDR3 spells CASTPRGRGGELFF. In DNA, the CDR3 is TGTGCCAGCACACCCAGGGGGCGCGGCGGGGAGCTGTTTTTT.

The CDR3 reads CAIRLDDRGTTEAFF. CDR3 bases: TGTGCCATCAGACTAGACGACAGGGGGACCACTGAAGCTTTCTTT. The V gene is TRBV10-3, the J gene TRBJ1-1; 9 bases fit TRBD1. In germline, CDR1 is ENHRY, CDR2 SYGVKD. J was trimmed by 4 bases and V by 6 bases; bases with no gene match: 9. The CDR3 has 15 residues.

The V call is TRBV5-4, the J call TRBJ2-3; 10 bases align to TRBD2. Germline assignment: CDR1 SGHNT and CDR2 YYREEE (reference sequence). There are 14 residues in the CDR3. The J segment lost 5 bases and the V segment lost 8 bases, leaving 8 bases of the junction unmatched. CDR3 region: CASTSGKVGDTQYF. CDR3 coding DNA: TGTGCCAGTACTAGCGGGAAAGTAGGAGATACGCAGTATTTT. The full variable domain, rest sourced from reference TRBV5-4 and TRBJ2-3, is ETGVTQSPTHLIKTRGQQVTLRCSSQSGHNTVSWYQQALGQGPQFIFQYYREEENGRGNFPPRFSGLQFPNYSSELNVNALELDDSALYLCASTSGKVGDTQYFGPGTRLTVL.

The CDR3 bases are TGTGCCAGCAGCCCTGGGGCGGGATTTCATACGCAGTATTTT. Amino acid sequence: CASSPGAGFHTQYF. V gene TRBV7-3 combines with J gene TRBJ2-3; D may be TRBD2 (6 bases). The germline V gene encodes CDR1 SGHTA and CDR2 FQGTGA. V was clipped by 5 bases and J by 7 bases, with 16 bases between them. The CDR3 has 14 amino acids.

The V and J genes are TRBV29-1 and TRBJ1-3; D is unclear. The CDR3 loop spans 11 amino acids. Between the trimmed V and J ends, which lost 6 bases and 3 bases, there was a span of 6 bases. Germline values: CDR1 SQVTM, CDR2 ANQGSEA. CDR3 in DNA: TGCAGCGTCGAGATTGGAAACACCATATATTTT. Translation gives CSVEIGNTIYF. Looking up the rest from reference TRBV29-1 and TRBJ1-3 gives the full variable domain: SAVISQKPSRDICQRGTSLTIQCQVDSQVTMMFWYRQQPGQSLTLIATANQGSEATYESGFVIDKFPISRPNLTFSTLTVSNMSPEDSSIYLCSVEIGNTIYFGEGSWLTVV.

This clone was detected only a few times. This chain links TRBV19 with TRBJ2-2; TRBD1 matches at 7 bases. This CDR3 has 15 amino acids. V lost 10 bases to trimming and J lost 1 base; unmatched junction nucleotides: 9. CDR1 is LNHDA, CDR2 SQIVND, per germline (reference sequence). CDR3 region: CATRPTGENTGELFF. The CDR3, as DNA: TGTGCCACTCGACCTACAGGGGAGAACACCGGGGAGCTGTTTTTT. Variable domain in full (rest from reference TRBV19 and TRBJ2-2): DGGITQSPKYLFRKEGQNVTLSCEQNLNHDAMYWYRQDPGQGLRLIYYSQIVNDFQKGDIAEGYSVSREKKESFPLTVTSAQKNPTAFYLCATRPTGENTGELFFGEGSRLTVL.

The rearrangement links TRBV19 to TRBJ1-5, with D possibly being TRBD1 (5 bases). Between the trimmed V and J ends, which lost 7 bases and 0 bases, there was a span of 10 bases. The CDR3 sequence is 14 residues long. CDR1 is LNHDA and CDR2 is SQIVND in the germline V gene (reference sequence). The CDR3 DNA sequence: TGTGCCAGTAAAGGGGCAGATAGCAATCAGCCCCAGCATTTT. This codes for CASKGADSNQPQHF. Combining the CDR3 with reference TRBV19 and TRBJ1-5 gives the whole variable domain DGGITQSPKYLFRKEGQNVTLSCEQNLNHDAMYWYRQDPGQGLRLIYYSQIVNDFQKGDIAEGYSVSREKKESFPLTVTSAQKNPTAFYLCASKGADSNQPQHFGDGTRLSIL.

The chain is built from TRBV27 and TRBJ1-5; 9 bases match TRBD1. The CDR3 has 15 residues. From germline, CDR1 is MNHEY and CDR2 SMNVEV (reference sequence). J was trimmed by 4 bases and V by 5 bases; bases with no gene match: 6. This CDR3 reads CASSHRDRENQPQHF. CDR3 DNA sequence: TGTGCCAGCAGTCACCGGGACAGGGAAAATCAGCCCCAGCATTTT.

The CDR3 DNA reads as TGTGCCAGCAGCTCTACAGGGAAGTGGGATGGCTACACCTTC. This codes for CASSSTGKWDGYTF. J is TRBJ1-2 and V is TRBV9; a possible D gene is TRBD1 (6 bases). Per the germline V gene, CDR1 is SGDLS and CDR2 is YYNGEE. This CDR3 comprises 14 residues. Trimming removed 4 bases from V and 6 bases from J, with 16 bases in between.

The rearrangement joins TRBV20-1 to TRBJ2-2; D is possibly TRBD2 (6 bases). There are 13 residues in the CDR3. Trimming took off 3 bases at V and 6 bases at J, with 11 bases between the two ends. Germline assignment: CDR1 DFQATT and CDR2 SNEGSKA (reference sequence). In DNA form, the CDR3 reads TGCAGTGCTAGTCTAGGAGGGGCCGGGGAGCTGTTTTTT. Protein: CSASLGGAGELFF.

This chain links TRBV18 with TRBJ1-6; 7 positions match TRBD1. The CDR3 loop spans 20 amino acids. Trimming took 3 bases from V and 0 from J; bases not matched to a gene: 14. Germline loops: CDR1 KGHSH, CDR2 LQKENI. The CDR3 DNA follows: TGTGCCAGCTCACCTTTCGCCGGGACAGACCGTAGCTCCTATAATTCACCCCTCCACTTT. It encodes CASSPFAGTDRSSYNSPLHF.

This clone was picked up a small number of times. This chain uses TRBV7-3 with TRBJ1-1; tentative D call: TRBD1 (5 bases). CDR1 SGHTA and CDR2 FQGTGA come from the germline V gene. The CDR3 covers 15 residues. Trimming left V 0 bases short and J 1 base short, with 9 bases between. The CDR3 region is CASSLTNQGNTEAFF. In DNA, the CDR3 is TGTGCCAGCAGCTTAACGAACCAGGGGAACACTGAAGCTTTCTTT.

The chain uses TRBV30 and TRBJ1-3, with D maybe TRBD1 (6 bases). The CDR3 spans 14 residues. The germline gives CDR1 GTSNPN, CDR2 SVGIG (reference sequence). The germline V and J ends were trimmed by 8 bases and 9 bases, with 23 bases remaining between them. The CDR3 spells CAHQDRQTSTTIYF. CDR3 sequence (DNA): TGTGCCCACCAGGACAGACAGACCTCAACCACCATATATTTT.

The V gene is TRBV27, the J gene TRBJ1-2, with D tentatively TRBD1 (5 bases). The CDR3 has 13 residues. The V gene lost 5 bases and the J gene lost 13 bases, with 20 bases spanning the gap. Germline assignment: CDR1 MNHEY and CDR2 SMNVEV (reference sequence). In DNA, the CDR3 is TGTGCCAGCAGTAAGGACATGCGGACGGCACCCACCTTC. It encodes CASSKDMRTAPTF.

This clone was seen once. The chain combines TRBV30 with TRBJ2-5; D call uncertain. Germline V gene data show CDR1 as GTSNPN and CDR2 as SVGIG (reference sequence). The CDR3 contains 13 residues. Trimming took 2 bases from V and 4 from J, leaving 11 bases between them. The CDR3: CAWSPYSGETQYF. The CDR3 DNA reads TGTGCCTGGAGTCCATACTCAGGAGAGACCCAGTACTTC.

The V gene is TRBV9, the J gene TRBJ1-6, with D perhaps matching TRBD1 (5 bases). The CDR3 has 17 residues. V lost 0 bases to trimming and J lost 7 bases, with 17 bases between them. CDR1 is SGDLS and CDR2 is YYNGEE in the germline V gene. The CDR3 is CASSVGGAARGNSPLHF. The CDR3 bases are TGTGCCAGCAGCGTAGGGGGCGCAGCGCGGGGGAATTCACCCCTCCACTTT.

J is TRBJ2-7 and V is TRBV27, with 11 positions matching TRBD1. V shed 5 bases and J 2 bases; nucleotides not matched to a gene: 14. CDR1 is MNHEY, CDR2 SMNVEV, per germline (reference sequence). The CDR3 spans 18 residues. The CDR3 here is CASSPLKMWGQGAYEQYV. CDR3 nucleotide sequence: TGTGCCAGCAGTCCCCTCAAGATGTGGGGACAGGGGGCCTACGAGCAGTACGTC.

The rearrangement uses TRBV5-1 and TRBJ2-5, with 7 positions matching TRBD1. The V segment lost 4 bases and the J segment 2 bases; nucleotides outside the gene matches: 2. Germline CDR1 SGHRS, CDR2 YFSETQ. The CDR3 totals 13 residues. The CDR3 DNA sequence: TGCGCCAGCAGCCGGGGACAGCAAGAGACCCAGTACTTC. Its translation is CASSRGQQETQYF.

The CDR3 nucleotides read TGTGCCAGTAGTATTTTATGGTCGGGGGTCGGGGCTAATGAAAAACTGTTTTTT. The encoded protein is CASSILWSGVGANEKLFF. The J gene is TRBJ1-4, the V gene TRBV19; tentative D call: TRBD1 (5 bases). Trimming took 3 bases from V and 3 from J, leaving 20 bases between them. The CDR3 covers 18 residues. Germline-derived CDR1 and CDR2 are LNHDA and SQIVND (reference sequence).

This chain joins TRBV5-5 and TRBJ2-7; D is possibly TRBD1 (5 bases). The germline V gene encodes CDR1 SGHKS and CDR2 YYEKEE (reference sequence). Trimming took 0 bases from V and 2 from J, leaving 12 bases between them. The CDR3 length is 15 residues. Here the CDR3 reads CASSLAATAAYEQYF. CDR3 DNA sequence: TGTGCCAGCAGCTTGGCCGCGACAGCCGCCTACGAGCAGTACTTC. Supplemented by reference TRBV5-5 and TRBJ2-7, the full variable domain reads DAGVTQSPTHLIKTRGQQVTLRCSPISGHKSVSWYQQVLGQGPQFIFQYYEKEERGRGNFPDRFSARQFPNYSSELNVNALLLGDSALYLCASSLAATAAYEQYFGPGTRLTVT.

The chain employs TRBV5-6 and TRBJ2-1; no clear D gene. The CDR3 length is 13 residues. Germline V lookup: CDR1 SGHDT, CDR2 YYEEEE. The V and J ends lost 0 bases and 10 bases respectively, with 11 bases between them. This CDR3 reads CASSLGQLYEQFF. In DNA, the CDR3 is TGTGCCAGCAGCTTGGGACAACTTTACGAGCAGTTCTTC.